This T cell receptor (beta chain) emerged from a study of blood T cell repertoires in COVID-19. The assay was immunoSEQ multiplex PCR, and TCRdb's table has in-frame clones only and misses some. The sample yields 200,000 to 300,000 clones, around nine tenths seen once. This clonotype was obtained from a woman aged 55 to 70 with COVID-19, enrolled during active disease. The sequencing input was peripheral blood.

The CDR3: CASSEVGVTDTQYF. DNA for the CDR3: TGTGCCAGCAGTGAAGTCGGGGTCACAGATACGCAGTATTTT. This sequence joins TRBV25-1 and TRBJ2-3; D is possibly TRBD2 (5 bases). Trimming cost V 2 bases and J 2 bases, with 8 bases left between them. The CDR3 length is 14 residues. Germline V gene sequence: CDR1 MGHDK, CDR2 SYGVNS.